Presented here are 14 T cell receptor beta chains from one specimen sequenced in a study of identical twins (TCRdb year 2016). To prepare the library, 5' RACE was applied. The instrument given in TCRdb is Illumina HiSeq 2000. TCRdb ran its own pipeline on the public reads, namely fastp trimming at Q25 and MiXCR clone calling, and kept in-frame beta chains. Rows merge per CDR3 protein into single entries with the most common DNA and genes. In this sample the table shows about 340,000 distinct CDR3 sequences, roughly 10% of which occur a single time. Roughly 9% of the sample belongs to the ten largest clones. Sequences were obtained from naive T cells sorted from blood. The cell subset or site label, as the study defines it: cells isolated with a human naive T-cell isolation kit. These receptor sequences come from a woman aged 45-65 years in good health.

In this sample, this clonotype turned up a few times. V usage is TRBV3-1 and J usage is TRBJ2-5; TRBD2 matches 7 bases. Germline CDR1 reads LGHDT; CDR2 reads YNNKEL (reference sequence). V shed 3 bases and J 5 bases; nucleotides not matched to a gene: 9. CDR3 length equals 15 residues. CDR3 protein: CASSQIRGGSETQYF. In DNA, the CDR3 is TGTGCCAGCAGCCAGATCCGGGGCGGGAGTGAGACCCAGTACTTC.

This clonotype was detected only a few times. The chain has TRBV11-2 and TRBJ1-3; 9 positions agree with TRBD1. The CDR3 runs 14 residues. The germline gives CDR1 SGHAT, CDR2 FQNNGV. J lost 0 bases, V lost 11 bases, and 5 bases had no gene match. CDR3 amino acids: CAVGQGFSGNTIYF. For the CDR3, the DNA is TGTGCCGTCGGACAGGGGTTCTCTGGAAACACCATATATTTT.

This clonotype appeared a few times. V and J are TRBV15 and TRBJ2-1; D possibly corresponds to TRBD2 (5 bases). Trimming took off 5 bases at V and 8 bases at J, with 10 bases between the two ends. CDR3 length equals 12 residues. Germline V lookup: CDR1 LNHNV, CDR2 YYDKDF (reference sequence). CDR3 coding DNA: TGTGCCACCAGCCGCGGGCGAGATGAGCAGTTCTTC. Translated, it gives CATSRGRDEQFF.

This clonotype showed up many times. J is TRBJ2-3 and V is TRBV29-1; D might be TRBD1 (6 bases). The V gene lost 3 bases and the J gene lost 2 bases, with 9 bases spanning the gap. The length of the CDR3 is 13 residues. CDR1 is SQVTM, CDR2 ANQGSEA, per germline. The CDR3 DNA is TGCAGCGTTGATACAGGGTACACAGATACGCAGTATTTT. Protein sequence: CSVDTGYTDTQYF.

Written as DNA, the CDR3 is TGTGCCATCAGTTTAGGTAATGAAGCTTTCTTT. It encodes CAISLGNEAFF. The rearrangement uses TRBV10-3 and TRBJ1-1; D is uncertain. CDR1 ENHRY and CDR2 SYGVKD come from the germline V gene. The CDR3 extends over 11 amino acids. Trimming removed 5 bases at V and 7 bases at J, with 8 bases between.

The chain employs TRBV19 and TRBJ2-3, with 9 bases matching TRBD1. The V gene's germline CDR1 is LNHDA and CDR2 SQIVND (reference sequence). The CDR3 covers 13 residues. V trimming: 8 bases; J trimming: 6 bases; junction bases outside the gene matches: 6. This CDR3 reads CASHGTGGDTQYF. The CDR3 DNA reads TGTGCCAGTCACGGAACAGGGGGCGATACGCAGTATTTT.

The rearrangement uses TRBV12-3 or TRBV12-4 and TRBJ1-2; no reliable D call. This CDR3 spans 12 amino acids. With 1 base removed from V and 7 bases from J, the gap between germline ends came to 7 bases. The CDR3 loop is CASSLVGGGYTF. CDR3 coding DNA: TGTGCCAGCAGTTTAGTGGGAGGTGGCTACACCTTC.

This clonotype was observed at least ten times. This chain uses TRBV5-1 with TRBJ2-3; a possible D gene is TRBD1 (6 bases). This CDR3 spans 13 amino acids. The germline V gene has CDR1 SGHRS and CDR2 YFSETQ. V shed 0 bases and J shed 7 bases, with 9 bases lying between them. The CDR3 loop is CASSLEGEYTQYF. As DNA, the CDR3 is TGCGCCAGCAGCTTGGAGGGGGAATATACGCAGTATTTT.

This clonotype was detected a few times. The chain couples TRBV7-2 to TRBJ2-1; D might be TRBD1 or TRBD2, each matching 5 bases. This CDR3 is built from 15 residues. Germline V CDR1 and CDR2: SGHTA, FQGNSA. Trimming removed 2 bases at V and 5 bases at J, with 13 bases between. In DNA form, the CDR3 reads TGTGCCAGCAGCTTAAACCGGGACGGACACAATGAGCAGTTCTTC. It specifies CASSLNRDGHNEQFF.

V gene TRBV12-3 or TRBV12-4 combines with J gene TRBJ2-6, with D possibly matching TRBD2 (6 bases). The V and J ends lost 1 base and 4 bases respectively, with 17 bases between them. CDR3 length: 18 amino acids. The CDR3: CASSLEVGTGSGANVLTF. CDR3 nucleotide sequence: TGTGCCAGCAGTTTAGAGGTCGGGACTGGGTCGGGGGCCAACGTCCTGACTTTC.

This clonotype was seen a handful of times. The rearrangement links TRBV6-1 to TRBJ2-1, with a weak D call TRBD1 (6 bases). The V gene's germline CDR1 is MNHNS and CDR2 SASEGT. The CDR3 is 15 amino acids. V gave up 8 bases and J gave up 1 base, with 15 bases separating them. The CDR3 bases are TGTGCCAGCCTTTCCAGGACAGCTTCCTACAATGAGCAGTTCTTC. Encoded protein: CASLSRTASYNEQFF.

This clonotype was counted only a few times. The chain uses TRBV11-2 and TRBJ2-4, with D unclear. Germline V gene sequence: CDR1 SGHAT, CDR2 FQNNGV. Trimming cost V 0 bases and J 5 bases, with 11 bases left between them. The CDR3 runs to 15 residues. The DNA for the CDR3 is TGTGCCAGCAGCTTAGAACCCCGATTCCAAAACATTCAGTACTTC. Protein: CASSLEPRFQNIQYF.

This rearrangement joins TRBV7-8 to TRBJ1-1, with TRBD1 matching over 7 bases. This CDR3 spans 16 amino acids. CDR1 SGHVS and CDR2 FQNEAQ come from the germline V gene. After removal of 0 bases from V and 4 bases from J, the junction contained 8 bases not matched to a gene. CDR3 protein: CASSLAAEGARTEAFF. The CDR3, as DNA: TGTGCCAGCAGCTTAGCGGCAGAGGGGGCGCGCACTGAAGCTTTCTTT.

This clonotype came up a few times. The V and J genes are TRBV11-3 and TRBJ2-5, with TRBD2 matching over 16 bases. CDR3 length equals 16 residues. Trimming at V came to 4 bases and at J to 5 bases, leaving 4 bases not matched to a gene. Germline V lookup: CDR1 SGHNT, CDR2 YENEEA. The CDR3: CASSSGTSGRGETQYF. The CDR3 DNA reads as TGTGCCAGCAGCTCAGGGACTAGCGGGAGGGGTGAGACCCAGTACTTC. Variable domain in full (rest from reference TRBV11-3 and TRBJ2-5): EAGVVQSPRYKIIEKKQPVAFWCNPISGHNTLYWYLQNLGQGPELLIRYENEEAVDDSQLPKDRFSAERLKGVDSTLKIQPAELGDSAVYLCASSSGTSGRGETQYFGPGTRLLVL.